This TCR beta chain emerged from a study of T cells in women clearing cervical HPV infection. All donors had a single incident cervical HPV16 infection, not prevalent. Turning to this clone: Its antigen is unknown. The sequenced fragment ends 3 residues before the CDR3 boundary, so the rest is inferred from the germline J gene.

Whole-study findings and limits: Cases carried less TRBV6-7 than controls: 0.11% versus 0.16%.

The method was immunoSEQ multiplex PCR; TCRdb's version includes in-frame clones alone and lacks a portion of them. Its clone listing holds around 40,000 clones. CDR1 is GTSNPN, CDR2 SVGIG, per germline (reference sequence). The CDR3 has 13 residues. This clonotype originated in a woman aged 18-70 years with a cervical HPV16 infection that either progressed to CIN3+ or cleared (not recorded which). Sequencing used blood buffy coat. The rearrangement joins TRBV30 to TRBJ1-4, with D perhaps TRBD1 (5 bases). CDR3: CAWSRTGANVLFF. CDR3 bases read: TGTGCCTGGAGTCGCACTGGGGCCAACGTA.